The 8 T cell receptor beta chains in this list originate from one sample, sequenced in a study of Ad26.COV2.S vaccination and SARS-CoV-2 variants. Treatment indicated: about 20 received Ad26.COV2.S at low or high dose, single or two shots; 5 received placebo; per-sample allocation not given. Samples came from day 63 after the first vaccine or placebo injection. Method: immunoSEQ multiplex PCR; TCRdb's copy keeps in-frame clones and lacks some. This sample has around 300,000 clones, with roughly 90% found just once. Source: peripheral blood, taken in a trial of Ad26.COV2.S vaccine versus placebo. These receptors all come from a person aged 18-65 years who received the Ad26.COV2.S COVID-19 vaccine or a placebo.

The chain couples TRBV6-5 to TRBJ1-2, with D unresolved. Trimming left V 8 bases short and J 5 bases short, with 18 bases between. Germline CDR1 reads MNHEY; CDR2 reads SVGAGI. The CDR3 consists of 14 residues. CDR3 loop: CASLYRPTEYGYTF. In nucleotides, the CDR3 is TGTGCCAGCCTTTATAGACCGACGGAATATGGCTACACCTTC.

The rearrangement uses TRBV5-1 and TRBJ1-1; 11 bases fit TRBD1. V lost 2 bases, J lost 5 bases, and 8 bases stayed unmatched. This CDR3 comprises 16 residues. Germline V CDR1 and CDR2: SGHRS, YFSETQ. The DNA for the CDR3 is TGCGCCAGCAGCTTCGGGACAGGGGGTTTGGGAACTGAAGCTTTCTTT. Translated, it gives CASSFGTGGLGTEAFF.

In nucleotides, the CDR3 is TGTGCCAGCAGCTTAGACAGGAGCAATTCACCCCTCCACTTT. Translating gives CASSLDRSNSPLHF. This chain connects TRBV7-2 to TRBJ1-6; possible D gene TRBD1, 5 bases. The V and J ends lost 1 base and 7 bases respectively, with 8 bases between them. Germline loops: CDR1 SGHTA, CDR2 FQGNSA. CDR3 length: 14 amino acids.

CDR3 nucleotide sequence: TGTGCCAGCAGGAGGTCGGAAGGGGGGCCCCAGCATTTT. It is translated as CASRRSEGGPQHF. V gene TRBV5-4 combines with J gene TRBJ1-5; weak D call: TRBD1 (6 bases). Trimming took 5 bases from V and 9 from J, leaving 15 bases between them. In germline, CDR1 is SGHNT, CDR2 YYREEE (reference sequence). The CDR3 contains 13 residues.

V and J are TRBV6-2 or TRBV6-3 and TRBJ2-1; D remains ambiguous. The V gene lost 0 bases and the J gene lost 4 bases, with 10 bases spanning the gap. CDR1 and CDR2 from the germline V gene are MNHEY and SVGEGT. The CDR3 extends over 15 amino acids. CDR3 residues: CASSYSASRYNEQFF. CDR3 nucleotide sequence: TGTGCCAGCAGTTACTCTGCCTCAAGGTACAATGAGCAGTTCTTC.

The chain joins TRBV10-3 to TRBJ2-7; D tentatively reads TRBD1 or TRBD2 (5 bases each). The CDR3 has 13 amino acids. Germline-derived CDR1 and CDR2 are ENHRY and SYGVKD. The V and J ends lost 6 bases and 2 bases respectively, with 11 bases between them. The CDR3 DNA follows: TGTGCCATCAGCGAACGGGACCCCTACGAGCAGTACTTC. This sequence encodes CAISERDPYEQYF.

The chain couples TRBV4-2 to TRBJ2-3; 7 nucleotides agree with TRBD2. The germline CDR1 and CDR2 sequences are LGHNA and YNFKEQ. This CDR3 has 15 residues. The trim removed 1 base at V and 6 bases at J, leaving 7 bases unmatched. The CDR3: CASSQGNSGSDTQYF. The CDR3 region has the DNA TGTGCCAGCAGCCAAGGGAATAGCGGGTCGGATACGCAGTATTTT.

The CDR3: CAWSPPTPSNQPQHF. CDR3 nucleotide sequence: TGTGCCTGGAGTCCCCCGACTCCTAGCAATCAGCCCCAGCATTTT. The genes are TRBV30 and TRBJ1-5; no clear D. The V gene's germline CDR1 is GTSNPN and CDR2 SVGIG (reference sequence). Trimming removed 2 bases at V and 0 bases at J, with 11 bases between. The CDR3 runs to 15 residues.